The next 6 T cell receptor beta chains were all read from a single sample in a study of response to subunit inactivated influenza vaccine. TCRdb reprocessed the RT-PCR reads with MiXCR, giving one entry per CDR3 protein. The table lists 200,000 to 250,000 distinct CDR3 sequences, over 9% of them singletons. Sample: non-naive T cells sorted from PBMCs, taken around two weeks before vaccination. Receptor source: a man aged 50-60 years who received an inactivated influenza vaccine.

The chain joins TRBV25-1 to TRBJ1-3; 9 bases are a match to TRBD1. This CDR3 contains 14 residues. V lost 3 bases, J lost 7 bases, and 4 bases stayed unmatched. In germline, CDR1 is MGHDK, CDR2 SYGVNS. CDR3 in DNA: TGTGCCAGCAGTGATACAGGGGGCTCGAACACCATATATTTT. Translated, it gives CASSDTGGSNTIYF.

This clonotype was counted a few times. The rearrangement links TRBV24-1 to TRBJ2-3; 7 bases align to TRBD2. V lost 4 bases to trimming and J lost 3 bases; unmatched junction nucleotides: 6. Germline lookup yields CDR1 KGHDR and CDR2 SFDVKD. This CDR3 is 15 amino acids long. In DNA, the CDR3 is TGTGCCACCAGTGACCGGACTAGTAGAACAGATACGCAGTATTTT. Translation: CATSDRTSRTDTQYF.

This clonotype was seen a few times. The V and J genes are TRBV18 and TRBJ2-6; a possible D gene is TRBD1 (6 bases). CDR1 KGHSH and CDR2 LQKENI come from the germline V gene. Trimming took 2 bases from V and 11 from J, leaving 10 bases between them. The CDR3 totals 13 residues. CDR3 residues: CASSPGQTDVLTF. The CDR3 DNA reads TGTGCCAGCTCACCAGGACAGACGGACGTCCTGACTTTC.

This chain uses TRBV27 with TRBJ1-6; D may be TRBD1 (6 bases). This CDR3 region has 15 residues. Per germline, CDR1 MNHEY and CDR2 SMNVEV (reference sequence). V lost 4 bases, J lost 7 bases, and 14 bases lay in between. CDR3 bases: TGTGCCAGCAGTTCCCAGAAGGGGGGGAATTCACCCCTCCACTTT. It translates to CASSSQKGGNSPLHF.

This clonotype was seen a handful of times. V gene TRBV5-1 combines with J gene TRBJ2-1; 9 bases line up with TRBD2. With V trimmed by 4 bases and J by 12 bases, 2 bases remained unmatched. Per germline, CDR1 SGHRS and CDR2 YFSETQ. This CDR3 region has 11 residues. CDR3 sequence: CASSIAGVQFF. CDR3 bases: TGCGCCAGCAGCATAGCGGGGGTGCAGTTCTTC.

This clonotype was recorded many times. The J gene is TRBJ2-1, the V gene TRBV30; D not certain. V was trimmed by 4 bases and J by 7 bases, leaving 14 bases between them. The CDR3 covers 13 residues. Germline V gives CDR1 GTSNPN, CDR2 SVGIG (reference sequence). The CDR3 bases are TGTGCCTGGATAGGCCCCCCTAGAAATGAGCAGTTCTTC. Protein sequence: CAWIGPPRNEQFF.